This passage covers 18 T cell receptor beta chains from one sample sequenced in a study of OX40 agonist ivuxolimab in advanced cancers. Profiled with immunoSEQ multiplex PCR; TCRdb holds only in-frame clones, not every one. The top ten hold about 0.55% of the sample, which has some 130,000 clones, around 87% seen once. The specimen comprised CD4+ or CD8+ T cells sorted from blood, sampled in a trial of the OX40 agonist ivuxolimab. The receptors were sampled from an adult with an advanced solid tumor such as melanoma, head and neck, liver or kidney cancer.

This chain uses TRBV18 with TRBJ1-6, with no clear D. Germline values: CDR1 KGHSH, CDR2 LQKENI. Trimming pared 3 bases from V and 7 bases from J, leaving 13 bases between. CDR3 length: 15 residues. Written as DNA, the CDR3 is TGTGCCAGCTCACCGGACCGGGCCAAAAATTCACCCCTCCACTTT. It yields the protein CASSPDRAKNSPLHF.

J is TRBJ2-7 and V is TRBV28; D is undetermined. This CDR3 contains 12 residues. Trimming left V 8 bases short and J 0 bases short, with 8 bases between. The V gene's germline CDR1 is MDHEN and CDR2 SYDVKM. This CDR3 reads CASEQNSYEQYF. The CDR3 nucleotides read TGTGCCAGCGAACAGAACTCCTACGAGCAGTACTTC.

J is TRBJ1-5 and V is TRBV11-2; a possible D gene is TRBD1 (5 bases). Trimming left V 5 bases short and J 4 bases short, with 12 bases between. CDR1 is SGHAT and CDR2 is FQNNGV in the germline V gene. The CDR3 has 14 amino acids. The DNA for the CDR3 is TGTGCCAGCAGCCTGACAGCGGTTAATCAGCCCCAGCATTTT. This translates into CASSLTAVNQPQHF. Full variable domain (remainder filled in from reference TRBV11-2 and TRBJ1-5): EAGVAQSPRYKIIEKRQSVAFWCNPISGHATLYWYQQILGQGPKLLIQFQNNGVVDDSQLPKDRFSAERLKGVDSTLKIQPAKLEDSAVYLCASSLTAVNQPQHFGDGTRLSIL.

The CDR3 protein is CASSLVGGPTQYF. The CDR3 DNA sequence: TGTGCCAGCAGCTTGGTGGGAGGTCCTACGCAGTATTTT. The chain combines TRBV5-4 with TRBJ2-3, with D tentatively TRBD2 (6 bases). The CDR3 has 13 amino acids. From germline, CDR1 is SGHNT and CDR2 YYREEE (reference sequence). The germline V and J ends were trimmed by 0 bases and 8 bases, with 10 bases remaining between them.

This rearrangement joins TRBV6-4 to TRBJ1-2; D possibly corresponds to TRBD1 (6 bases). This CDR3 comprises 15 residues. Trimming cost V 5 bases and J 8 bases, with 21 bases left between them. Germline loops: CDR1 MRHNA, CDR2 SNTAGT. CDR3 residues: CASSPRVTGLGGYTF. CDR3 nucleotides: TGTGCCAGCAGTCCAAGAGTTACAGGGCTGGGAGGCTACACCTTC.

The chain carries TRBV7-8 and TRBJ2-5; 8 bases line up with TRBD2. Looked up from germline, CDR1 is SGHVS and CDR2 is FQNEAQ. The CDR3 is made up of 13 amino acids. Trimming cost V 10 bases and J 2 bases; bases outside gene matches: 6. CDR3 nucleotide sequence: TGTGCCACCAAGCGGGGGTATCAAGAGACCCAGTACTTC. This encodes CATKRGYQETQYF.

The chain couples TRBV6-5 to TRBJ1-1; 10 bases agree with TRBD1. Germline values: CDR1 MNHEY, CDR2 SVGAGI. The CDR3 is 13 amino acids. Losses at the gene ends were 6 bases for V and 5 bases for J; bases not matched to a gene: 3. Here the CDR3 reads CASRRTGGTEAFF. In nucleotides, the CDR3 is TGTGCCAGCAGACGGACAGGGGGAACTGAAGCTTTCTTT.

The J gene is TRBJ1-6, the V gene TRBV27, with D perhaps matching TRBD1 (6 bases). Germline V gives CDR1 MNHEY, CDR2 SMNVEV (reference sequence). V was trimmed by 8 bases and J by 10 bases, leaving 21 bases between them. CDR3 length: 15 amino acids. The CDR3 loop is CASYPNVRGGSPLHF. The CDR3 DNA reads TGTGCCAGCTACCCCAACGTCAGGGGAGGGTCACCCCTCCACTTT.

The chain carries TRBV29-1 and TRBJ1-2; 8 nucleotides align to TRBD1. J was trimmed by 8 bases and V by 3 bases; bases with no gene match: 11. Germline CDR1 is SQVTM and CDR2 is ANQGSEA. The CDR3 has 14 amino acids. The CDR3, as DNA: TGCAGCGTTGAGGCAGGGGGCGGGGGGGGCGGCTACACCTTC. Translating it yields CSVEAGGGGGGYTF.

The chain joins TRBV30 to TRBJ1-3; D is unclear. The CDR3 totals 14 residues. The V gene's germline CDR1 is GTSNPN and CDR2 SVGIG (reference sequence). Trimming cost V 7 bases and J 0 bases, with 13 bases left between them. CDR3 bases: TGTGCCTCGGACCTATCTTTCTCTGGAAACACCATATATTTT. This sequence encodes CASDLSFSGNTIYF.

V gene TRBV28 combines with J gene TRBJ2-7, with TRBD1 as a possible D gene (5 bases). The ends were cut back, 2 bases at V and 3 bases at J, with 5 bases in the middle. CDR3 size: 12 residues. Germline V gene lookup returns CDR1 MDHEN and CDR2 SYDVKM. The CDR3 reads CASSLQGYEQYF. CDR3 sequence (DNA): TGTGCCAGCAGTTTACAGGGCTACGAGCAGTACTTC.

The CDR3 DNA reads TGCGCCAGCAGCCAAGCCCGGACTAGCGGGGGGGCTGGGGCCAACGTCCTGACTTTC. This encodes CASSQARTSGGAGANVLTF. The chain recombines TRBV4-3 with TRBJ2-6, with 15 bases that match TRBD2. The CDR3 length is 19 residues. Germline CDR1 is LGHNA and CDR2 is YSLEER. The V gene end was trimmed by 1 base and the J gene end by 2 bases; junction bases not matched to a gene: 3.

The chain recombines TRBV7-8 with TRBJ1-1; TRBD1 agrees at 7 bases. The CDR3 consists of 19 residues. V dropped 1 base and J dropped 0; count of bases not matched to a gene: 14. Germline CDR1 is SGHVS and CDR2 is FQNEAQ. This chain's CDR3 is CASSLVWVPGQTMNTEAFF. The CDR3 nucleotides are TGTGCCAGCAGCTTAGTTTGGGTACCGGGACAGACGATGAACACTGAAGCTTTCTTT. Filled out from reference TRBV7-8 and TRBJ1-1, the complete variable domain reads GAGVSQSPRYKVAKRGQDVALRCDPISGHVSLFWYQQALGQGPEFLTYFQNEAQLDKSGLPSDRFFAERPEGSVSTLKIQRTQQEDSAVYLCASSLVWVPGQTMNTEAFFGQGTRLTVV.

A few counts support this clone. The rearrangement joins TRBV6-5 to TRBJ1-1, with D possibly matching TRBD1 (6 bases). Trimming shortened V by 6 bases and J by 1 base, and 12 bases separated the two germline ends. The germline gives CDR1 MNHEY, CDR2 SVGAGI. CDR3 length equals 14 residues. Written as DNA, the CDR3 is TGTGCCAGCAGCCTAAAACAGGGGAACACTGAAGCTTTCTTT. It translates to CASSLKQGNTEAFF.

The rearrangement links TRBV28 to TRBJ1-5; 7 bases agree with TRBD1. V gave up 5 bases and J gave up 3 bases; unmatched junction bases: 10. The CDR3 consists of 16 residues. The germline V gene has CDR1 MDHEN and CDR2 SYDVKM. The CDR3 sequence is CASSPAGTALNQPQHF. CDR3 in DNA: TGTGCCAGCAGTCCGGCAGGGACAGCCCTCAATCAGCCCCAGCATTTT.

This chain connects TRBV6-5 to TRBJ1-1; 8 nucleotides align to TRBD1. From germline, CDR1 is MNHEY and CDR2 SVGAGI. V shed 6 bases, J shed 8 bases, and the junction held 5 bases outside the gene matches. The length of the CDR3 is 12 residues. CDR3 DNA sequence: TGTGCCAGCAGGATACCAGGGGGCGAAGCTTTCTTT. Translated: CASRIPGGEAFF.

The gene calls are TRBV5-1 and TRBJ2-3; 7 bases are shared with TRBD2. The CDR3 runs to 14 residues. Germline CDR1 SGHRS, CDR2 YFSETQ. The CDR3 protein is CASSAGLSTDTQYF. The CDR3 DNA reads as TGCGCAAGTTCAGCGGGGTTAAGCACAGATACGCAGTATTTT.

The chain has TRBV18 and TRBJ2-7; D is unclear. The CDR3 length is 13 residues. Germline CDR1 and CDR2: KGHSH and LQKENI. The V end was cut by 0 bases, the J end by 3 bases, with 6 bases between. The CDR3 loop is CASSPPTVYEQYF. In DNA, the CDR3 is TGTGCCAGCTCACCACCGACGGTCTACGAGCAGTACTTC.